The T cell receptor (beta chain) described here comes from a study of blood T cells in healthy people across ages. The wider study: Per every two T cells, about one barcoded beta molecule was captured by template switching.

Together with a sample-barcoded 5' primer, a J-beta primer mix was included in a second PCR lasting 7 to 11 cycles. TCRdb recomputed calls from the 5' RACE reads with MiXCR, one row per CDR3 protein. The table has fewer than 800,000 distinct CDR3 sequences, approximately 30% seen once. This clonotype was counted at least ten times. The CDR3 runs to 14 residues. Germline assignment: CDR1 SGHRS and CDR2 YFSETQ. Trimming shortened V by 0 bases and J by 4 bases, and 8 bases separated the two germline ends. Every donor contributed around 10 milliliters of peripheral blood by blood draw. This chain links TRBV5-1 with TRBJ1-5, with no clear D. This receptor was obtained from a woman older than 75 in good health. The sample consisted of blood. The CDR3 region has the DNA TGCGCCAGCAGCTTGGCGGCAGGTAATCAGCCCCAGCATTTT. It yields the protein CASSLAAGNQPQHF.